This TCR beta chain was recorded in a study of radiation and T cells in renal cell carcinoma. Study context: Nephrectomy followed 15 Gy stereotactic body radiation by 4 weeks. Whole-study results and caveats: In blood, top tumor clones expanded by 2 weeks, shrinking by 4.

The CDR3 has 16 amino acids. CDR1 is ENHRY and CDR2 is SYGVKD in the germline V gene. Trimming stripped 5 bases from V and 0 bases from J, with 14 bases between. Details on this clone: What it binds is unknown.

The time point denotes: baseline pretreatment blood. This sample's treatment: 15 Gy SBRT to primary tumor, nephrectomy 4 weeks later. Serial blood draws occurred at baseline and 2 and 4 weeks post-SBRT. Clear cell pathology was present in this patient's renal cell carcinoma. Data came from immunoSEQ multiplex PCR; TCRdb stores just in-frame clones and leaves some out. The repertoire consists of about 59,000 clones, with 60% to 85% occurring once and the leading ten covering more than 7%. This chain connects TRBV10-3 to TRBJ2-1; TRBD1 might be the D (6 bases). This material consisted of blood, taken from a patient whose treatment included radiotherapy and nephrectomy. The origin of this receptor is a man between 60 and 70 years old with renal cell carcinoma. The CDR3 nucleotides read TGTGCCATCAGTCTACTTGGACAGTTCTCCTACAATGAGCAGTTCTTC. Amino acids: CAISLLGQFSYNEQFF.